This is a list of T cell receptor beta chains from one sample in a study of blood T cells in healthy people across ages. TCRdb analysed the 5' RACE reads with MiXCR anew, one entry per CDR3 protein. The sample records just over 800,000 distinct CDR3 sequences, around 62% being singletons. Sequences were obtained from blood. The source of these receptors is a man aged 25-45 years in good health. Both conserved end residues are trimmed from each CDR3.

TRBJ2-4 | TRBV4-3 | ASSQDFTQLAKNIQY
TRBJ2-5 | TRBV15 | ATSRDKAGDGETQY
TRBJ2-5 | TRBV28 | ASSLAGGRTPETQY
TRBJ2-5 | TRBV20-1 | SARDLISGVGTQY
TRBJ2-5 | TRBV4-1 | ASGLRGLDQETQY
TRBJ2-7 | TRBV15 | ATSRDIGRNYEQY
TRBJ1-4 | TRBV4-1 | ASSPMTQQGSNEKLF
TRBJ1-5 | TRBV6-1 | ASTGVNQPQH
TRBJ2-3 | TRBV6-5 | ASSYSRTGEDTDTQY
TRBJ2-1 | TRBV3-1 | ASSARDSTYNEQF
- | TRBV6-2/TRBV6-3 | ASSYPMRVHEQY
TRBJ2-6 | TRBV28 | ASHRGDRAAGANVLT
TRBJ1-2 | TRBV29-1 | SVDIGLGYT
TRBJ1-2 | TRBV27 | ASSDRDDGYGYT
TRBJ2-1 | TRBV11-2 | ASSSKLTRPTSGGDYNEQF
TRBJ2-3 | TRBV7-3 | ASSLSGIGFGLASTDTQY
TRBJ2-3 | TRBV6-2/TRBV6-3 | ASSSVTGDDTQY
TRBJ2-7 | TRBV12-3/TRBV12-4 | ASSFDAPTPYEQY
TRBJ1-6 | TRBV28 | ASTEGDSPLH
TRBJ2-6 | TRBV27 | ASSKPSSGANVLT
TRBJ2-6 | TRBV6-1 | ASSRDRPSSGANVLT
TRBJ2-3 | TRBV10-3 | AIRGQGNRMSDTQY